This T cell receptor (beta chain) was profiled in a study of cytomegalovirus exposure and HLA in healthy donors. Use of 60 Vbeta and 13 Jbeta primers characterized the PCR. TCRdb's table, derived via immunoSEQ multiplex PCR, lists solely in-frame clones and lacks some. The sample yields 200,000 or so clones, over 70% seen once. The CDR3 contains 14 residues. The germline V gene encodes CDR1 SGHTA and CDR2 FQGNSA. V was pared by 5 bases and J by 0 bases, with 10 bases between. This TCR came from a man aged 25-45 years in good health and CMV-seronegative. V gene TRBV7-2 combines with J gene TRBJ1-1; D unresolved. Sequencing used PBMCs. The CDR3 nucleotides read TGTGCCAGCAGCGTAGAACGGTTGAACACTGAAGCTTTCTTT. It translates to CASSVERLNTEAFF.